The count of the clone carrying this T cell receptor (beta chain) is one. This record comes from a study of blood T cell repertoires in COVID-19. In the study overall: PBMCs, B-cell-depleted T cells, or T cells were the source of the cDNA or gDNA that made up the material.

The repertoire was sequenced with immunoSEQ multiplex PCR; TCRdb's copy has only in-frame clones and lacks some. The data hold 410,000 or so clones, with 70% to 90% observed a single time. Germline values: CDR1 SGHVS, CDR2 FQNEAQ. There are 15 residues in the CDR3. Unmatched junction bases numbered 4, after V lost 1 base and J lost 5 bases. The material sequenced was peripheral blood. The receptor's source is a woman aged 30 to 39 with active or convalescent COVID-19. This sequence joins TRBV7-8 and TRBJ2-2, with TRBD2 identical over 7 bases. The CDR3 protein is CASSLGTSRTGELFF. DNA for the CDR3: TGTGCCAGCAGCTTAGGGACTAGTCGGACCGGGGAGCTGTTTTTT.